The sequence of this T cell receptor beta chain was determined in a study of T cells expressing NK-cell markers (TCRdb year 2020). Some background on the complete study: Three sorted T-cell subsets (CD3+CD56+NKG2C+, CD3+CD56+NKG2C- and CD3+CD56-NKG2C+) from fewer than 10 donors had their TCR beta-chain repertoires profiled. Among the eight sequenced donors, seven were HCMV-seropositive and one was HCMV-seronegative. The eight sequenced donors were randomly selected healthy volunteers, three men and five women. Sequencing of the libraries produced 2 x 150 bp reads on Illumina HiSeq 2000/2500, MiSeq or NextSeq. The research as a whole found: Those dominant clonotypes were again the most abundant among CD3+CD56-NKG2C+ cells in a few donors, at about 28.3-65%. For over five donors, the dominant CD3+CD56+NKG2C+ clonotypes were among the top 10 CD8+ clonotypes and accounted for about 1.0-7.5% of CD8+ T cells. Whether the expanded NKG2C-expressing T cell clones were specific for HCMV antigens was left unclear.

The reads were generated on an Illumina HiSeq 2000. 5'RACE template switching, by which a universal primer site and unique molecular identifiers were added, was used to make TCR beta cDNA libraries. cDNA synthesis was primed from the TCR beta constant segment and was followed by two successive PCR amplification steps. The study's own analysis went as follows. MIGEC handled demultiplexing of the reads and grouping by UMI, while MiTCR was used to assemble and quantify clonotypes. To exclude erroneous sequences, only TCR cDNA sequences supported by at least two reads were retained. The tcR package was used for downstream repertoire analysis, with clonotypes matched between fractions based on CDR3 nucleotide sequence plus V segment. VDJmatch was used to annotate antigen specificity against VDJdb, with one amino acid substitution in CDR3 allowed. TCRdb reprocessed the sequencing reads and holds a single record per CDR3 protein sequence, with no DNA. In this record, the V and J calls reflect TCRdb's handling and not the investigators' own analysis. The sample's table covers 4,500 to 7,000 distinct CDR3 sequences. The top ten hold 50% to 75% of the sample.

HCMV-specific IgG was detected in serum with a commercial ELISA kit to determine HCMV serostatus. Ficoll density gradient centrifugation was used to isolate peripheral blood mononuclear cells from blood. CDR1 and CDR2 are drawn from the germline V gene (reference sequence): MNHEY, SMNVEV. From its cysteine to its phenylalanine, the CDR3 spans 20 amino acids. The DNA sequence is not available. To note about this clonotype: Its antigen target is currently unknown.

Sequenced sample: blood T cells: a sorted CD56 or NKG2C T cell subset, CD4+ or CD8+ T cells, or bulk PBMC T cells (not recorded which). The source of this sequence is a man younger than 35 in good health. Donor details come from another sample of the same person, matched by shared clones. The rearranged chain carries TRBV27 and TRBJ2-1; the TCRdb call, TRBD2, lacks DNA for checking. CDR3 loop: CASSGGEREADSSSYNEQFF.